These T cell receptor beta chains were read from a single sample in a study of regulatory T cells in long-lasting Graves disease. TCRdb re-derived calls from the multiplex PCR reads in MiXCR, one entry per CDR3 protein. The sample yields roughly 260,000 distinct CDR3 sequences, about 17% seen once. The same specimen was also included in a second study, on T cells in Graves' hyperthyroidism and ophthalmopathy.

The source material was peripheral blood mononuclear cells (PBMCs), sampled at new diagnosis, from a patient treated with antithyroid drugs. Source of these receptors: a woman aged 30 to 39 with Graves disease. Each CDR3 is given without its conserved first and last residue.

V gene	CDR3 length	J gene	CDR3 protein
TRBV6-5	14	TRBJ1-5	ASSYRDSYSNQPQH
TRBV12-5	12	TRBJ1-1	ASGLGQGAPEAF
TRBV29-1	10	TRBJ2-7	SFGTGSYEQY
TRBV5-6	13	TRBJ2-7	ASSRYGTGAYEQY
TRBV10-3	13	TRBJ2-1	AISESGRGDNEQF
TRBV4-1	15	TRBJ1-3	ASSQRGGQSSGNTIY
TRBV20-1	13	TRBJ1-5	SARAWTASSEPQH
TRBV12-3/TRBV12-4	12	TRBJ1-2	ASSKGQTNYGYT
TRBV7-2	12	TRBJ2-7	ASNPSERHYEQY
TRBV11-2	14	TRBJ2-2	ASRRIQAGDTGELF
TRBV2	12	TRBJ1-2	ASSPRRDLYGYT
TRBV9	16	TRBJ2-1	ASSAHGLAGGLYNEQF
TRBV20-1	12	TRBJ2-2	SARDTGPTGELF
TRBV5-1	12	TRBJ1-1	ASAETGERTEAF
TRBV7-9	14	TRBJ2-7	ASGLEEDRVDYEQY
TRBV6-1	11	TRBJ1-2	ASSESQADGYT
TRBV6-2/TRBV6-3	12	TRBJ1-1	ASNRQNMNTEAF
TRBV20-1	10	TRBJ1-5	SAGAGTQPQH
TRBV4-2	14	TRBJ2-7	ASSQDLDRVSYEQY
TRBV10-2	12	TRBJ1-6	ASSEAGHGSPLH
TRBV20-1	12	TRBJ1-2	SAGLPTPFYGYT
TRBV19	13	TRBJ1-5	ASTRDRFGNQPQH
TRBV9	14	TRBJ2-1	ASSVEPDSSYNEQF
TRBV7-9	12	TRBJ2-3	ASSLMWGTDTQY
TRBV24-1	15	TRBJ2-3	ATSGTSGGTSTDTQY
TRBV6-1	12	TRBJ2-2	ASTLQGNTGELF
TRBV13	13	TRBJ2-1	ASSDPSGGSNEQF
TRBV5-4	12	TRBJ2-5	ASSLYPVQETQY
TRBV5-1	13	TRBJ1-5	ASSLSGSSNQPQH
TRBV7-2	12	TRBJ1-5	ASSSTGNRQPQH
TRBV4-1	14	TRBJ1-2	ASSQDGLSALYGYT
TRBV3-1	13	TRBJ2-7	ASSRVLDRDYEQY
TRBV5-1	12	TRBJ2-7	ASSLLGYTYEQY
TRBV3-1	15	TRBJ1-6	ASSQETGGGLNSPLH
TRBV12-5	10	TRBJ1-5	ASGSPSGPQH
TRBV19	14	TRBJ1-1	ASSSPETVLGTEAF
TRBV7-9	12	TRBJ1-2	ASSLALQNYGYT
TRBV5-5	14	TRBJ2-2	ASSPAPQGFIGELF
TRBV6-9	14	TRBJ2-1	ASSYTGTGVFDEQF
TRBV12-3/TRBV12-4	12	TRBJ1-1	ASRGTGSNTEAF
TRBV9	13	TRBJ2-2	ASREMDLGTGELF